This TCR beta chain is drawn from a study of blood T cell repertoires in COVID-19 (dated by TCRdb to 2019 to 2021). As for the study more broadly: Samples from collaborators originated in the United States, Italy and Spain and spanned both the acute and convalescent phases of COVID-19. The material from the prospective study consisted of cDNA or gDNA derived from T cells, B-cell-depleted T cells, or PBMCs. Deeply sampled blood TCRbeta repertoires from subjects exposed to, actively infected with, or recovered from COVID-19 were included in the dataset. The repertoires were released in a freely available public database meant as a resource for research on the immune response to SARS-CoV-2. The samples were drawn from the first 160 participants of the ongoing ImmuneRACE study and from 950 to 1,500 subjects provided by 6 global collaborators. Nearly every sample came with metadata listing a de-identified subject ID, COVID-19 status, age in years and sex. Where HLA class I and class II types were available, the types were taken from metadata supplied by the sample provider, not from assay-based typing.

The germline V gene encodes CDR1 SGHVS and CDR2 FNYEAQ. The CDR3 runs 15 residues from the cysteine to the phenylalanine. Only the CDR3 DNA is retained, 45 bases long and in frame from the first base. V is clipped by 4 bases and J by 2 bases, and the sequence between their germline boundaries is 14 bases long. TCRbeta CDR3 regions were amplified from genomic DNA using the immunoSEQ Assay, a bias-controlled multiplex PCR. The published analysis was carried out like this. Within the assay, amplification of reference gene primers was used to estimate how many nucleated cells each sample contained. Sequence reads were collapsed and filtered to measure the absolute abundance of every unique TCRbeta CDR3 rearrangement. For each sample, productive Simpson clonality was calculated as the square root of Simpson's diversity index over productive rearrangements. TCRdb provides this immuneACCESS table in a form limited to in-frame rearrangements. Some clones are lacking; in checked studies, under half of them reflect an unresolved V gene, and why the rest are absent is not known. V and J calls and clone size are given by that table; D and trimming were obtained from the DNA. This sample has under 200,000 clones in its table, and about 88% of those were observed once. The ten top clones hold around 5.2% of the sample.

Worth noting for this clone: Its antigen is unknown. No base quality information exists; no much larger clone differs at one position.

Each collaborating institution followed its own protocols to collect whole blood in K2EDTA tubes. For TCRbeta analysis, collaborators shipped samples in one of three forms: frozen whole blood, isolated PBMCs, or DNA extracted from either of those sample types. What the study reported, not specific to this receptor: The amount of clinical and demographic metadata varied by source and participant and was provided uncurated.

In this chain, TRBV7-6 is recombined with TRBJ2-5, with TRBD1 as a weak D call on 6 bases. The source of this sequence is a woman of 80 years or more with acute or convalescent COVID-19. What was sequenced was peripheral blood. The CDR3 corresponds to CASSSRQALQETQYF. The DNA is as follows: TGTGCCAGCAGCTCCAGACAGGCCCTTCAAGAGACCCAGTACTTC.